The clone carrying this T cell receptor beta chain was seen only a few times. The sample is drawn from a study of blood T cell repertoires in COVID-19. Using immunoSEQ multiplex PCR, the repertoire was profiled, and TCRdb retains in-frame clones only, with some absent. This sample yields fewer than 250,000 clones, of which approximately 84% are seen a single time; roughly 5.3% belongs to the top ten. V was cut by 3 bases and J by 5 bases, with 16 bases left in between. The CDR3 covers 14 residues. Looked up from germline, CDR1 is DFQATT and CDR2 is SNEGSKA (reference sequence). Source material: peripheral blood. The receptor was derived from a woman between 70 and 85 years old with active or convalescent COVID-19. The chain uses TRBV20-1 and TRBJ1-1; D remains ambiguous. This chain's CDR3 is CSASSRFRGTEAFF. The CDR3 coding sequence is TGCAGTGCTAGTAGCAGGTTCAGAGGGACTGAAGCTTTCTTT.